The rows below give T cell receptor beta chains drawn from one sample of a study of PD-L1 blockade in urothelial cancer. The repertoire was sequenced with immunoSEQ multiplex PCR; TCRdb's copy has only in-frame clones and lacks some. The sample carries more than 90,000 clones, over 75% recorded once. Material: PBMCs, obtained around atezolizumab (anti-PD-L1) treatment. These receptors were obtained from a man aged 55-75 years with urothelial cancer. Both conserved end residues are part of each CDR3. A D gene is named only where the DNA matches it firmly. Expanded clones are given a class, and other clones once, few, many or no size at all.

CDR3: CASSVGQGEYNSEAFF; DNA: TGTGCCAGCAGCGTCGGACAGGGAGAGTACAATTCCGAAGCTTTCTTT; D: TRBD1; V: TRBV9; size: once; J: TRBJ1-1
CDR3: CASSFTGTGNTGELFF; DNA: TGCGCCAGCAGCTTTACCGGGACAGGGAACACCGGGGAGCTGTTTTTT; D: TRBD1; V: TRBV5-1; size: -; J: TRBJ2-2
CDR3: CASSLAPGNNSPLHF; DNA: TGTGCCAGCAGCTTAGCCCCAGGGAATAATTCACCCCTCCACTTT; D: -; V: TRBV7-2; size: -; J: TRBJ1-6
CDR3: CASSTFYRGELFF; DNA: TGTGCCAGTAGTACGTTCTACAGGGGCGAACTGTTTTTT; D: TRBD1; V: TRBV19; size: few; J: TRBJ1-4
CDR3: CASSRQGAGGTEAFF; DNA: TGTGCCAGCAGTCGACAGGGGGCTGGGGGCACTGAAGCTTTCTTT; D: TRBD1; V: TRBV6-6; size: -; J: TRBJ1-1
CDR3: CASSSLGYYEQYF; DNA: TGTGCCAGCAGCTCCCTCGGTTATTACGAGCAGTACTTC; D: -; V: TRBV5-4; size: -; J: TRBJ2-7
CDR3: CASGFPPTGGYGYTF; DNA: TGTGCTAGTGGTTTCCCTCCGACAGGGGGCTATGGCTACACCTTC; D: TRBD1; V: TRBV12-5; size: -; J: TRBJ1-2
CDR3: CASSPPGVAGINEQFF; DNA: TGTGCCAGCAGCCCCCCCGGGGTAGCGGGGATCAATGAGCAGTTCTTC; D: TRBD2; V: TRBV7-3; size: -; J: TRBJ2-1
CDR3: CASSVQLKAFF; DNA: TGTGCCAGCAGTGTACAGCTAAAGGCTTTCTTT; D: -; V: TRBV2; size: -; J: TRBJ1-1
CDR3: CASSEVGEGAKQYF; DNA: TGTGCCAGCAGTGAAGTAGGCGAGGGGGCGAAGCAGTACTTC; D: TRBD1; V: TRBV6-1; size: -; J: TRBJ2-7
CDR3: CASSPYRGTGSPLHF; DNA: TGTGCCAGCAGCCCCTACAGGGGGACGGGGTCACCCCTCCACTTT; D: TRBD1; V: TRBV7-9; size: -; J: TRBJ1-6
CDR3: CASTAGGTEAFF; DNA: TGTGCCAGCACCGCAGGAGGCACTGAAGCTTTCTTT; D: -; V: TRBV6-5; size: -; J: TRBJ1-1
CDR3: CASSPTGGRETQYF; DNA: TGTGCCAGCAGTCCGACAGGGGGGCGGGAGACCCAGTACTTC; D: TRBD1; V: TRBV6-5; size: -; J: TRBJ2-5
CDR3: CAVAGGSRSTNEKLFF; DNA: TGTGCCGTGGCAGGGGGATCACGGTCGACTAATGAAAAACTGTTTTTT; D: TRBD1; V: TRBV7-9; size: -; J: TRBJ1-4
CDR3: CASSLGSGEHTEAFF; DNA: TGTGCCAGCAGCTTGGGCTCAGGCGAGCACACTGAAGCTTTCTTT; D: -; V: TRBV5-6; size: -; J: TRBJ1-1
CDR3: CASSPQVTGNTIYF; DNA: TGTGCCAGCAGTCCCCAGGTTACTGGAAACACCATATATTTT; D: -; V: TRBV6-5; size: -; J: TRBJ1-3
CDR3: CASSRESDGLYGYTF; DNA: TGTGCCAGCAGCCGTGAGTCCGATGGACTCTATGGCTACACCTTC; D: -; V: TRBV6-5; size: -; J: TRBJ1-2
CDR3: CASSGASGRLGQETQYF; DNA: TGTGCCAGCTCCGGGGCTAGCGGGAGGTTGGGACAAGAGACCCAGTACTTC; D: TRBD2; V: TRBV4-2; size: -; J: TRBJ2-5
CDR3: CASSIGQGSSGANVLTF; DNA: TGTGCCAGCAGTATTGGACAGGGTTCGTCTGGGGCCAACGTCCTGACTTTC; D: TRBD1; V: TRBV27; size: -; J: TRBJ2-6
CDR3: CASSPGNVNTEAFF; DNA: TGCGCCAGCAGCCCAGGGAATGTGAACACTGAAGCTTTCTTT; D: -; V: TRBV5-1; size: -; J: TRBJ1-1
CDR3: CASSVEQNTEAFF; DNA: TGTGCCAGCAGCGTAGAGCAGAACACTGAAGCTTTCTTT; D: -; V: TRBV9; size: once; J: TRBJ1-1
CDR3: CASRGGTTGELFF; DNA: TGTGCCAGCAGGGGGGGGACCACCGGGGAGCTGTTTTTT; D: TRBD2; V: TRBV11-2; size: -; J: TRBJ2-2
CDR3: CASSAGGGQGSYEQYF; DNA: TGTGCCAGCAGCGCGGGTGGGGGACAGGGTTCCTACGAGCAGTACTTC; D: TRBD1; V: TRBV9; size: -; J: TRBJ2-7
CDR3: CSVRARGSNEQFF; DNA: TGCAGCGTTAGGGCTCGTGGGAGCAATGAGCAGTTCTTC; D: -; V: TRBV29-1; size: -; J: TRBJ2-1
CDR3: CASSYKAGGETQYF; DNA: TGTGCCAGCAGCTATAAGGCCGGAGGAGAGACCCAGTACTTC; D: -; V: TRBV27; size: -; J: TRBJ2-5
CDR3: CASSHGEGGQPQHF; DNA: TGTGCCAGCAGTCACGGGGAAGGTGGTCAGCCCCAGCATTTT; D: -; V: TRBV2; size: -; J: TRBJ1-5
CDR3: CASSPVGVNTEAFF; DNA: TGTGCCAGCAGCCCAGTAGGAGTGAACACTGAAGCTTTCTTT; D: -; V: TRBV7-6; size: few; J: TRBJ1-1
CDR3: CSASQGSRAFF; DNA: TGCAGTGCAAGTCAGGGGTCGCGGGCTTTCTTT; D: -; V: TRBV20-1; size: -; J: TRBJ1-1
CDR3: CASSLAVRYSTDTQYF; DNA: TGTGCCAGCAGCTTAGCGGTGAGATATAGCACAGATACGCAGTATTTT; D: -; V: TRBV7-8; size: -; J: TRBJ2-3
CDR3: CASGDSPLHF; DNA: TGTGCCTCAGGGGATTCACCCCTCCACTTT; D: -; V: TRBV28; size: once; J: TRBJ1-6
CDR3: CASRSGTGLAGELFF; DNA: TGTGCCAGCAGATCCGGGACAGGATTGGCCGGGGAGCTGTTTTTT; D: TRBD1; V: TRBV7-9; size: -; J: TRBJ2-2
CDR3: CASSVAGLNSPLHF; DNA: TGTGCCAGCAGTGTGGCAGGCCTCAATTCACCCCTCCACTTT; D: -; V: TRBV6-4; size: -; J: TRBJ1-6
CDR3: CASSEMGPNQPQHF; DNA: TGTGCCAGCAGTGAAATGGGGCCCAATCAGCCCCAGCATTTT; D: -; V: TRBV2; size: -; J: TRBJ1-5
CDR3: CASSKRDRGRKLFF; DNA: TGTGCCAGCAGCAAACGGGACAGGGGACGAAAACTGTTTTTT; D: TRBD1; V: TRBV7-2; size: -; J: TRBJ1-4
CDR3: CASIPGQGTGELFF; DNA: TGTGCCAGCATCCCGGGACAGGGGACCGGGGAGCTGTTTTTT; D: TRBD1; V: TRBV28; size: few; J: TRBJ2-2
CDR3: CASREAVGGYTF; DNA: TGTGCCAGCAGAGAAGCGGTTGGTGGCTACACCTTC; D: -; V: TRBV5-4; size: -; J: TRBJ1-2
CDR3: CASSLAGQPNQPQHF; DNA: TGCGCCAGCAGCTTGGCCGGACAGCCCAATCAGCCCCAGCATTTT; D: -; V: TRBV5-1; size: -; J: TRBJ1-5
CDR3: CASTGTGQGQNIQYF; DNA: TGTGCCAGCACCGGGACAGGGCAAGGCCAAAACATTCAGTACTTC; D: TRBD1; V: TRBV7-9; size: once; J: TRBJ2-4
CDR3: CASSLWGGELNTEAFF; DNA: TGTGCCAGCAGCTTGTGGGGGGGCGAGCTGAACACTGAAGCTTTCTTT; D: -; V: TRBV5-6; size: once; J: TRBJ1-1
CDR3: CASSPQKASEELFF; DNA: TGTGCCAGCAGTCCCCAAAAGGCCAGCGAGGAGCTGTTTTTT; D: -; V: TRBV27; size: once; J: TRBJ2-2
CDR3: CASRETGTSLYNEQFF; DNA: TGTGCCAGTAGAGAGACCGGGACATCCCTCTACAATGAGCAGTTCTTC; D: -; V: TRBV19; size: -; J: TRBJ2-1
CDR3: CASSLDFLQETQYF; DNA: TGCGCCAGCAGCCTGGACTTTTTACAAGAGACCCAGTACTTC; D: -; V: TRBV5-1; size: -; J: TRBJ2-5
CDR3: CASSPTGDGNIQYF; DNA: TGCGCCAGCAGCCCGACAGGGGACGGAAACATTCAGTACTTC; D: TRBD1; V: TRBV5-1; size: -; J: TRBJ2-4
CDR3: CASSPSEENTIYF; DNA: TGCGCCAGCAGCCCGTCTGAGGAAAACACCATATATTTT; D: -; V: TRBV5-1; size: -; J: TRBJ1-3
CDR3: CASSSLGPGRGGYTF; DNA: TGTGCCAGCAGCTCACTCGGGCCAGGGCGAGGTGGCTACACCTTC; D: -; V: TRBV5-6; size: -; J: TRBJ1-2